This T cell receptor (beta chain) was sequenced in a study of blood T cell repertoires in COVID-19. On the study more broadly: Samples came from the United States, Italy and Spain, spanning acute and convalescent COVID-19. T cells, B-cell-depleted T cells, or PBMCs supplied cDNA or gDNA.

Per the original data handling: Nucleated cell counts were estimated from reference gene primer amplification. Some clones are missing from TCRdb's copy, which holds only in-frame ones; the method was immunoSEQ multiplex PCR. The DNA gave D and trimming, while V, J and clone size come from that table. The sample shows approximately 100,000 clones, approximately 88% of them seen only once. The sample taken for sequencing was peripheral blood. The source is a woman aged 55-69 years with acute or convalescent COVID-19.

CDR3 coding DNA: TGTGCCAGCAGTGTCCCAGGGCGAGGCAATCAGCCCCAGCATTTT. Its protein product is CASSVPGRGNQPQHF. The rearrangement links TRBV2 to TRBJ1-5; D perhaps matches TRBD1 (5 bases). Trimming pared 4 bases from V and 2 bases from J, leaving 12 bases between. There are 15 residues in the CDR3. The V gene's germline CDR1 is SNHLY and CDR2 FYNNEI.